Below are 24 T cell receptor beta chains sequenced from a single sample in a study of blood T cell repertoires in COVID-19. TCRdb's copy holds only in-frame clones and misses some; the assay was immunoSEQ multiplex PCR. The table shows about 200,000 clones, with 80% to 90% occurring only once. The sequenced sample consisted of peripheral blood. The receptors shown here come from a human donor with active or convalescent COVID-19. The donor label of this sample is uncertain.

The gene calls are TRBV4-2 and TRBJ2-3; possibly TRBD1 for D (6 bases). The CDR3 is 17 amino acids. Trimming took off 0 bases at V and 2 bases at J, with 15 bases between the two ends. Per the germline V gene, CDR1 is LGHNA and CDR2 is YNFKEQ. CDR3: CASSQDLMTGFTDTQYF. For the CDR3, the DNA is TGTGCCAGCAGCCAAGATCTGATGACAGGCTTCACAGATACGCAGTATTTT.

This clone appeared once. The V call is TRBV28, the J call TRBJ2-3; TRBD1 matches at 7 bases. The CDR3 length is 15 residues. Trimming took 5 bases from V and 2 from J; bases not matched to a gene: 7. Germline V gene sequence: CDR1 MDHEN, CDR2 SYDVKM. The CDR3 reads CASSPRTGLTDTQYF. The CDR3 nucleotides read TGTGCCAGCAGTCCGAGGACAGGCCTCACAGATACGCAGTATTTT.

The gene calls are TRBV12-1 and TRBJ1-6; the D call of TRBD1 is as the table states it, not checked on the DNA. TRBV12-1 is described as a pseudogene. The CDR3 totals 18 residues. CDR3: CASSSCRDRGSYNSPLHF. The CDR3 region has the DNA TGTGCCAGCAGCTCCTGCCGGGACAGGGGATCCTATAATTCACCCCTCCACTTT.

The V call is TRBV10-2, the J call TRBJ2-5; 10 nucleotides agree with TRBD2. The CDR3 totals 13 residues. The J segment lost 1 base and the V segment lost 8 bases, leaving 1 base of the junction unmatched. Germline V CDR1 and CDR2: WSHSY, SAAADI. In nucleotides, the CDR3 is TGCGCCAGCGAGCGGGGGGGCCAAGAGACCCAGTACTTC. This encodes CASERGGQETQYF.

The rearrangement links TRBV15 to TRBJ1-5; tentative D call: TRBD1 (5 bases). The CDR3 extends over 14 amino acids. Trimming took 3 bases from V and 6 from J, leaving 12 bases between them. CDR1 is LNHNV, CDR2 YYDKDF, per germline (reference sequence). CDR3: CATSRGRVGQPQHF. The CDR3 nucleotides are TGTGCCACCAGCAGGGGCAGGGTAGGTCAGCCCCAGCATTTT.

V is TRBV27 and J is TRBJ2-3; D perhaps matches TRBD2 (5 bases). There are 16 residues in the CDR3. With 5 bases removed from V and 2 bases from J, the gap between germline ends came to 17 bases. CDR1 is MNHEY, CDR2 SMNVEV, per germline (reference sequence). The CDR3 is CASSGRWSGNTDTQYF. The DNA of the CDR3 is TGTGCCAGCAGTGGCAGGTGGAGCGGAAACACAGATACGCAGTATTTT.

This chain links TRBV7-9 with TRBJ1-2; the match to TRBD1 covers 7 bases. Germline trimming cut 5 bases from V and 14 bases from J; bases unmatched to any gene: 8. Germline loops: CDR1 SEHNR, CDR2 FQNEAQ (reference sequence). This CDR3 is built from 11 residues. The chain's CDR3 is CASSLGQASTF. The CDR3 DNA is TGTGCCAGCAGCCTAGGACAGGCGAGTACCTTC.

This chain joins TRBV9 and TRBJ2-1; D is unresolved. The CDR3 contains 14 residues. From germline, CDR1 is SGDLS and CDR2 YYNGEE. V shed 4 bases and J shed 9 bases, with 17 bases lying between them. The CDR3 DNA follows: TGTGCCAGCAGCCCCTCGACTGGGTATTCTGAGCAGTTCTTC. Protein: CASSPSTGYSEQFF.

Concerning this clone: This may arise from a read error, as a much more abundant clone is one base away. Other nucleotide sequences in the sample specify the same CDR3. The CDR3 nucleotides read TGTGCTAGCAGCCTCGGACAGGGGGCTCCTAACTATGGCTACACCTTC. Residues: CASSLGQGAPNYGYTF. The V and J genes are TRBV3-1 (or the pseudogene TRBV3-2) and TRBJ1-2, with 11 bases fitting TRBD1. Germline V gene lookup returns CDR1 LGHDT and CDR2 YNNKEL (reference sequence). This CDR3 comprises 16 residues.

The chain joins TRBV6-6 to TRBJ1-2; TRBD1 matches at 7 bases. The CDR3 runs to 13 residues. Unmatched junction bases numbered 7, after V lost 4 bases and J lost 8 bases. CDR1 and CDR2 from the germline V gene are MNHNY and SVGAGI (reference sequence). CDR3 sequence reads: CASSFTGESGYTF. The DNA for the CDR3 is TGTGCCAGCAGTTTCACAGGGGAATCAGGCTACACCTTC.

The chain employs TRBV19 and TRBJ1-5; a weak D match, TRBD1 (5 bases). Trimming took 3 bases from V and 1 from J, leaving 7 bases between them. CDR1 and CDR2 (germline): LNHDA, SQIVND (reference sequence). CDR3 length: 14 amino acids. The CDR3 region is CASSIRGSNQPQHF. The DNA for the CDR3 is TGTGCCAGTAGTATCCGGGGGAGCAATCAGCCCCAGCATTTT.

This chain links TRBV9 with TRBJ1-1; TRBD1 matches 9 bases. This CDR3 region has 17 residues. V was pared by 4 bases and J by 0 bases, with 10 bases of the junction left unmatched. Germline V gene data show CDR1 as SGDLS and CDR2 as YYNGEE. CDR3 in amino acids: CASSLRPGTGMNTEAFF. Here the CDR3 DNA reads TGTGCCAGCAGCCTCCGTCCCGGGACAGGGATGAACACTGAAGCTTTCTTT.

This clone occurred once. Other DNA sequences of this sample code for an identical CDR3. V is TRBV5-1 and J is TRBJ1-1; 7 bases agree with TRBD1. CDR3 size: 14 residues. Germline assignment: CDR1 SGHRS and CDR2 YFSETQ. Germline trimming cut 3 bases from V and 2 bases from J; bases unmatched to any gene: 4. In DNA form, the CDR3 reads TGCGCCAGCAGCTCGGGGACAGCTAACACTGAAGCTTTCTTT. Translated, it gives CASSSGTANTEAFF.

The V and J genes are TRBV4-1 and TRBJ2-3; D unresolved. Germline CDR1 is MGHRA and CDR2 is YSYEKL. The CDR3 runs to 18 residues. V was shortened by 0 bases and J by 4 bases, with 20 bases between the two germline ends. CDR3: CASSQDGALRNRADTQYF. In DNA form, the CDR3 reads TGCGCCAGCAGCCAAGACGGCGCCCTCAGGAATAGAGCAGATACGCAGTATTTT.

The chain has TRBV13 and TRBJ2-7; 8 nucleotides line up with TRBD2. The germline CDR1 and CDR2 sequences are PRHDT and FYEKMQ (reference sequence). V was pared by 0 bases and J by 4 bases, with 11 bases of the junction left unmatched. There are 17 residues in the CDR3. The CDR3, as DNA: TGTGCCAGCAGCTTAGGGCCGGGTAGTAGCGGGGCTTACGAGCAGTACTTC. It translates to CASSLGPGSSGAYEQYF.

This chain uses TRBV5-1 with TRBJ2-7, with 7 bases matching TRBD1. The V gene end was trimmed by 3 bases and the J gene end by 0 bases; junction bases not matched to a gene: 0. CDR3 length: 13 amino acids. The germline V gene encodes CDR1 SGHRS and CDR2 YFSETQ. In DNA, the CDR3 is TGCGCCAGCAGCTGGGACAGCTCCTACGAGCAGTACTTC. Amino acids: CASSWDSSYEQYF.

This clone has a handful of counts. The chain links TRBV6-6 to TRBJ2-2, with a weak D call TRBD1 (6 bases). The CDR3 contains 15 residues. Germline CDR1 is MNHNY and CDR2 is SVGAGI (reference sequence). V was clipped by 8 bases and J by 7 bases, with 20 bases between them. CDR3 sequence (DNA): TGTGCCAGCCTATTCCCCCAGGGGCCCGGCGGGGAGCTGTTTTTT. Its protein is CASLFPQGPGGELFF.

This clone was seen more than once but under ten times. CDR3 coding DNA: TGTGCCAGCAGTTATACAGGGGCATCCTCCTACGAGCAGTACTTC. Translating it yields CASSYTGASSYEQYF. The J gene is TRBJ2-7, the V gene TRBV6-2 or TRBV6-3, with 7 positions matching TRBD1. Germline lookup yields CDR1 MNHEY and CDR2 SVGEGT. V was pared by 3 bases and J by 0 bases, with 5 bases of the junction left unmatched. The CDR3 sequence is 15 residues long.

The chain combines TRBV6-5 with TRBJ1-5, with 7 nucleotides matching TRBD1. V trimming: 2 bases; J trimming: 2 bases; junction bases outside the gene matches: 0. The germline V gene encodes CDR1 MNHEY and CDR2 SVGAGI. The CDR3 is made up of 14 amino acids. The CDR3, as DNA: TGTGCCAGCAGTTACGGACAGGGCAATCAGCCCCAGCATTTT. It codes for CASSYGQGNQPQHF.

This chain uses TRBV4-2 with TRBJ2-7; 9 bases fit TRBD1. CDR1 and CDR2 from the germline V gene are LGHNA and YNFKEQ. CDR3 size: 15 residues. V gave up 3 bases and J gave up 3 bases; unmatched junction bases: 6. The DNA of the CDR3 is TGTGCCAGCAGCCATCCTGGACAGGGGAACTACGAGCAGTACTTC. The encoded protein is CASSHPGQGNYEQYF.

The J gene is TRBJ1-5, the V gene TRBV30; D possibly corresponds to TRBD1 (6 bases). Trimming took 5 bases from V and 0 from J, leaving 11 bases between them. The CDR3 has 14 amino acids. Germline-derived CDR1 and CDR2 are GTSNPN and SVGIG (reference sequence). The CDR3 DNA follows: TGTGCCTGGGCACAGGGAGATAGCAATCAGCCCCAGCATTTT. It codes for CAWAQGDSNQPQHF.

The rearrangement joins TRBV7-6 to TRBJ2-5; possible D gene TRBD1, 6 bases. Trimming cost V 4 bases and J 4 bases, with 16 bases left between them. The V gene's germline CDR1 is SGHVS and CDR2 FNYEAQ. CDR3 length equals 15 residues. CDR3 in amino acids: CASSSLRGLAETQYF. CDR3 sequence (DNA): TGTGCCAGCAGCTCCCTCAGGGGCTTGGCAGAGACCCAGTACTTC.

This chain links TRBV29-1 with TRBJ2-2; D gene ambiguous. The germline V gene has CDR1 SQVTM and CDR2 ANQGSEA. The CDR3 runs 13 residues. Trimming stripped 4 bases from V and 3 bases from J, with 9 bases between. CDR3 amino acids: CSVATLYTGELFF. CDR3 coding DNA: TGCAGCGTTGCTACCCTTTACACCGGGGAGCTGTTTTTT.

This rearrangement joins TRBV29-1 to TRBJ2-7; tentatively, D is TRBD2 (6 bases). Trimming pared 4 bases from V and 4 bases from J, leaving 11 bases between. From germline, CDR1 is SQVTM and CDR2 ANQGSEA. The CDR3 totals 12 residues. The CDR3 region is CSVASGGYEQYF. CDR3 DNA: TGCAGCGTTGCGAGCGGAGGGTACGAGCAGTACTTC.